Below, one T cell receptor (beta chain) is given with its context. Its antigen is currently unknown. This specimen belongs to a study of Ad26.COV2.S vaccination and SARS-CoV-2 variants. General study findings and limits: Reportedly, after vaccination the spike-specific CD8+ and CD4+ T cell responses displayed substantial breadth. Total T cell responses were possibly underestimated by TCR breadth and depth analyses. Those who received the vaccine showed greater spike-specific TCR breadth than those given placebo.

The CDR3 contains 13 residues. Germline loops: CDR1 GTSNPN, CDR2 SVGIG (reference sequence). With 5 bases clipped from V and 5 bases from J, the junction kept 7 bases outside the gene matches. This sample's treatment: around 19 received Ad26.COV2.S at low or high dose, single or two shots; a few received placebo; per-sample allocation not given. Sampling happened 63 days after the first vaccine or placebo injection. The administered vaccine (an Ad26 vector) expressed Wuhan-strain SARS-CoV-2 spike. Repertoires were generated with immunoSEQ multiplex PCR, while TCRdb's copy carries only in-frame clones and drops some. This table has fewer than 900,000 clones, 89% appearing once.

This clonotype was sampled from a person between 18 and 59 years old who received the Ad26.COV2.S COVID-19 vaccine or a placebo. Sample: peripheral blood, taken in a trial of Ad26.COV2.S vaccine versus placebo. This chain connects TRBV30 to TRBJ2-3; 7 positions match TRBD2. The CDR3 DNA reads as TGTGCCTGGGGGGGACTACTCTTAGATACGCAGTATTTT. This translates into CAWGGLLLDTQYF.